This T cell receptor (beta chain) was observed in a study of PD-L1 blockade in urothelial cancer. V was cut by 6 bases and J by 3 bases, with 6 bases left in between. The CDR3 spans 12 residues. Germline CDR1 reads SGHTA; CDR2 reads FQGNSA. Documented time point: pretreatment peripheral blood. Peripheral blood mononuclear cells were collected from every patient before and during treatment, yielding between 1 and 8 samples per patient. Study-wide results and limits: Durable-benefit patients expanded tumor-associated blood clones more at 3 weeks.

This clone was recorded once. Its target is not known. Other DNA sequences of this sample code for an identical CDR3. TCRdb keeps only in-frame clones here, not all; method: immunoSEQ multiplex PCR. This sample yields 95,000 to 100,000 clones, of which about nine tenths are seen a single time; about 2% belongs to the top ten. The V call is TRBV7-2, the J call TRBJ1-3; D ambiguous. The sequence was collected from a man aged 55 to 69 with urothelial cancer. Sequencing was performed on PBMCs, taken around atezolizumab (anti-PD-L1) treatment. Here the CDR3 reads CASRYSGNTIYF. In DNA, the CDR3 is TGTGCCAGCAGGTACAGTGGAAACACCATATATTTT.